This T cell receptor beta chain comes out of a study of T cells in tuberculosis. Looking at the study overall: Sequenced TCRs come from CD1B-GMM tetramer-binding T cells.

No alpha-beta pairing information exists for these sequences. Assay: immunoSEQ multiplex PCR; the TCRdb copy retains only in-frame clones and omits some. The table includes tens of thousands of clones, 81% detected once. This CDR3 comprises 13 residues. Germline V CDR1 and CDR2: GTSNPN, SVGIG (reference sequence). Trimming stripped 1 base from V and 7 bases from J, with 11 bases between. After thawing and overnight rest, PBMC were stained with GMM-loaded CD1B tetramer, viability dye and anti-CD3 for sorting. The CD1B tetramers carried C32 glucose monomycolate purified from Rhodococcus equi. The sequencing sample was made of CD1b-GMM tetramer-negative cells sorted from PBMCs. This receptor was taken from an adult woman with latent tuberculosis. This chain uses TRBV30 with TRBJ1-5; D is undetermined. CDR3 region: CAWSGGVGQPQHF. The CDR3 DNA is TGTGCCTGGAGTGGCGGGGTTGGCCAGCCCCAGCATTTT.